This record covers a single T cell receptor beta chain. Its antigen is undetermined. The CDR3 is 13 residues long. With 7 bases removed from V and 1 base from J, the gap between germline ends came to 10 bases. CDR1 LNHDA and CDR2 SQIVND come from the germline V gene (reference sequence). The entry originates in a study of cytomegalovirus exposure and HLA in healthy donors. Overall study results and limits: Per published reports, the classifier diagnosed cytomegalovirus status with high specificity and sensitivity.

Healthy individuals who donated bone marrow served as the donors. PCR employed 60 Vbeta and 13 Jbeta primers. In the original workflow: A later analysis tallied roughly 77 million unique TCR beta chains, around 12 million of them shared. Libraries were prepared by immunoSEQ multiplex PCR; TCRdb keeps only in-frame clonotypes and omits some of them. V, J and clone size derive from that table, while D and trimming were established from the DNA sequence. The table lists roughly 70,000 clones, around 72% of them singletons, with 13% to 15% in the top ten. This receptor was taken from a male donor in good health and CMV-seropositive. The specimen was PBMCs. This chain links TRBV19 with TRBJ1-1; D remains unclear. In DNA form, the CDR3 reads TGTGCCAGTATGATGCAGCGGAACACTGAAGCTTTCTTT. Its protein product is CASMMQRNTEAFF.